Listed here are 8 T cell receptor beta chains from one sample, sequenced in a study of T-cell reconstitution after alpha-beta-depleted transplantation in children. Preparation of the TCRbeta library was carried out with unique molecular identifiers. From the PCR reads, TCRdb called clonotypes with MiXCR, one entry per CDR3 protein. Among about 370,000 distinct CDR3 sequences listed, 20% were seen once. The sample consisted of PBMCs from the stem cell graft donor, taken from the stem cell graft. The origin of the receptors is a human donor who donated a stem cell graft to a child with acute myeloid leukemia.

This clonotype was detected many times. The CDR3 DNA reads as TGCAGTGCTTTAGGGGTGGCGGACTCACCCCTCCACTTT. Amino acids: CSALGVADSPLHF. The chain combines TRBV20-1 with TRBJ1-6, with D perhaps matching TRBD1 (5 bases). Trimming left V 5 bases short and J 10 bases short, with 15 bases between. CDR3 length equals 13 residues. The germline gives CDR1 DFQATT, CDR2 SNEGSKA (reference sequence).

In this sample, this clonotype turned up a few times. The V and J genes are TRBV7-9 and TRBJ1-2, with 7 nucleotides matching TRBD1. The trim removed 5 bases at V and 4 bases at J, leaving 7 bases unmatched. Germline V gene sequence: CDR1 SEHNR, CDR2 FQNEAQ (reference sequence). This CDR3 contains 14 residues. CDR3 protein: CASSPAGQVYGYTF. The CDR3 nucleotides are TGTGCCAGCAGCCCAGCCGGACAGGTCTATGGCTACACCTTC.

This clonotype appeared a few times. This rearrangement joins TRBV9 to TRBJ2-3; a weak D match, TRBD2 (8 bases). This CDR3 comprises 16 residues. V was clipped by 0 bases and J by 9 bases, with 20 bases between them. Germline CDR1 reads SGDLS; CDR2 reads YYNGEE. CDR3 coding DNA: TGTGCCAGCAGCGTAGGGGACAGCGGGAGTGTATGGACGCAGTATTTT. Translated: CASSVGDSGSVWTQYF.

The chain recombines TRBV27 with TRBJ2-2; a possible D gene is TRBD1 (5 bases). Germline V gene sequence: CDR1 MNHEY, CDR2 SMNVEV (reference sequence). This CDR3 has 15 amino acids. V lost 1 base and J lost 7, with 13 bases in between. Here the CDR3 DNA reads TGTGCCAGCAGTTTATGGCAGGGTCATGGCGGGGAGCTGTTTTTT. It yields the protein CASSLWQGHGGELFF.

This clonotype was counted many times. The V and J genes are TRBV4-3 and TRBJ2-7; possibly TRBD1 for D (6 bases). Looked up from germline, CDR1 is LGHNA and CDR2 is YSLEER. V lost 0 bases and J lost 2, with 8 bases in between. This CDR3 spans 14 amino acids. The DNA for the CDR3 is TGCGCCAGCAGCCAAGATTGGACAGCCTACGAGCAGTACTTC. Its translation is CASSQDWTAYEQYF.

This clonotype came up many times. The chain joins TRBV29-1 to TRBJ2-3, with D possibly being TRBD2 (6 bases). The length of the CDR3 is 17 residues. Deletions cut 1 base from V and 6 bases from J, with 23 bases between. The germline V gene encodes CDR1 SQVTM and CDR2 ANQGSEA. The CDR3 region is CSVEVGGHPNRRDTQYF. The CDR3 DNA reads as TGCAGCGTTGAAGTCGGAGGGCACCCGAATAGAAGGGATACGCAGTATTTT.

This clonotype was counted between two and nine times. The CDR3 reads CATSDSGTYEQYF. The CDR3 DNA follows: TGTGCCACCAGTGATTCTGGGACCTACGAGCAGTACTTC. The V call is TRBV24-1, the J call TRBJ2-7; D gene unclear. The germline gives CDR1 KGHDR, CDR2 SFDVKD. V shed 2 bases and J shed 2 bases, with 6 bases lying between them. The CDR3 is made up of 13 amino acids.

The chain links TRBV24-1 to TRBJ2-3, with D possibly being TRBD1 or TRBD2 (5 bases each). There are 16 residues in the CDR3. Per germline, CDR1 KGHDR and CDR2 SFDVKD. Trimming stripped 4 bases from V and 2 bases from J, with 15 bases between. As DNA, the CDR3 is TGTGCCACCAGTGACCCGGGACCGCGGATCACAGATACGCAGTATTTT. Translating gives CATSDPGPRITDTQYF.